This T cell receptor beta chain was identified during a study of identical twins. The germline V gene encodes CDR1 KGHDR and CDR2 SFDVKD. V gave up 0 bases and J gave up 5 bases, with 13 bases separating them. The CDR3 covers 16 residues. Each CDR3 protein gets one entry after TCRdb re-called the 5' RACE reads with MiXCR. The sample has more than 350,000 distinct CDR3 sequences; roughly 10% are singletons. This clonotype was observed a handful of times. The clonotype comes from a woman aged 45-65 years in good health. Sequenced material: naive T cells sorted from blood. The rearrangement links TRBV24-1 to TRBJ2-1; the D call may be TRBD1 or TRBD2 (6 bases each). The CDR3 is CATSDLRGAEHNEQFF. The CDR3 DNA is TGTGCCACCAGTGATTTGAGGGGGGCTGAACACAATGAGCAGTTCTTC.